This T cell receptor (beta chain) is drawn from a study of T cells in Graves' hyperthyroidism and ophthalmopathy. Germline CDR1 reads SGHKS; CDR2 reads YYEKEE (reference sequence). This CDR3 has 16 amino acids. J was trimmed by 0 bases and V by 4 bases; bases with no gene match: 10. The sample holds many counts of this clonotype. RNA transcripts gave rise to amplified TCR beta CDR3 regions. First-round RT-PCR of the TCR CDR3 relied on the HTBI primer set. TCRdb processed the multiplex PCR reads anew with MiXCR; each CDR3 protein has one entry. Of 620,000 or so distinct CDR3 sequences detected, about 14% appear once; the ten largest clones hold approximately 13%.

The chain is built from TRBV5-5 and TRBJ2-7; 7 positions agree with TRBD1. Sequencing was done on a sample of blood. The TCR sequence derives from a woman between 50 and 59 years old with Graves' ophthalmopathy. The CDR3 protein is CASSHSPDRSSYEQYF. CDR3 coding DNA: TGTGCCAGCAGCCACTCCCCGGACAGGAGCTCCTACGAGCAGTACTTC.